This record looks at one TCR beta chain sequence and its context. Antigen specificity is unknown. Repertoires were generated with immunoSEQ multiplex PCR, while TCRdb's copy carries only in-frame clones and drops some. In the table there are about 53,000 clones, 83% of which are singletons. This entry comes from a study of lymphopenia after photon versus proton radiotherapy. Per the germline V gene, CDR1 is SEHNR and CDR2 is FQNEAQ (reference sequence). This CDR3 has 16 residues. Trimming cost V 5 bases and J 0 bases; bases outside gene matches: 10. Study observations and caveats: Post-nadir TCR diversity decline inversely tracked overall survival among those who died. Photon-treated patients lost naive T cells and TCR diversity; proton-treated stayed stable.

The chain combines TRBV7-9 with TRBJ2-7, with 7 nucleotides matching TRBD1. The material sequenced was peripheral blood, taken from a patient treated with photon-based radiotherapy. The sequence was obtained from a man aged 50 to 59 with gastric cancer. CDR3 residues: CASSPPGPGGSYEQYF. For the CDR3, the DNA is TGTGCCAGCAGCCCACCGGGGCCAGGGGGCTCCTACGAGCAGTACTTC.